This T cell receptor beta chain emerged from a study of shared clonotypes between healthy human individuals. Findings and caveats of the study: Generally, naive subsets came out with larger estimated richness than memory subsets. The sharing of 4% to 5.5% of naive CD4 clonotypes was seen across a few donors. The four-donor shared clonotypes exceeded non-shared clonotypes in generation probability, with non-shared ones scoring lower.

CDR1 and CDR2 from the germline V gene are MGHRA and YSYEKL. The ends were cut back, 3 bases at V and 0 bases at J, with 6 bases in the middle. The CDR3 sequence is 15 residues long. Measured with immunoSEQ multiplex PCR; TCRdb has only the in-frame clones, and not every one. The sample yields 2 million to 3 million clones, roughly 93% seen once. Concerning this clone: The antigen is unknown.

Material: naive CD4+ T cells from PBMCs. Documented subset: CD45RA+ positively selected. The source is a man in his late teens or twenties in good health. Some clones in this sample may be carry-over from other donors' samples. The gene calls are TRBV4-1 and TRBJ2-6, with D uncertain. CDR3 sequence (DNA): TGCGCCAGCAGCCAGTCGGTCTCTGGGGCCAACGTCCTGACTTTC. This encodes CASSQSVSGANVLTF.